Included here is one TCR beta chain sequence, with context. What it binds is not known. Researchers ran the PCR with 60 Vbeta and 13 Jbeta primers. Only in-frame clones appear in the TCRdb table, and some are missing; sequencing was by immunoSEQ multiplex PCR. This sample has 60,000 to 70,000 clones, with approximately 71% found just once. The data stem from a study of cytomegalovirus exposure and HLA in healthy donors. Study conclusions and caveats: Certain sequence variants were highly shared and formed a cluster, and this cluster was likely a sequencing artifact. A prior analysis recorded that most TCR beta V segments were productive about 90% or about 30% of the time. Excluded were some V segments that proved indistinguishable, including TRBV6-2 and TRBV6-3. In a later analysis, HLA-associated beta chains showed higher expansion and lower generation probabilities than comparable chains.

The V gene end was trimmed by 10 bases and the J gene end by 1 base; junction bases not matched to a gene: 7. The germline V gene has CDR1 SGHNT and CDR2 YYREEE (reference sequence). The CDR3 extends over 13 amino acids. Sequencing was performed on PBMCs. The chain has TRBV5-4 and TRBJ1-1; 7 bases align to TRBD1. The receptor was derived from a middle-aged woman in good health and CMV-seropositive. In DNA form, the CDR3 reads TGTGCCTGGGAGACAGGGCCGAACACTGAAGCTTTCTTT. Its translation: CAWETGPNTEAFF. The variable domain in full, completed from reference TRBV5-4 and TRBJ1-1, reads ETGVTQSPTHLIKTRGQQVTLRCSSQSGHNTVSWYQQALGQGPQFIFQYYREEENGRGNFPPRFSGLQFPNYSSELNVNALELDDSALYLCAWETGPNTEAFFGQGTRLTVV.